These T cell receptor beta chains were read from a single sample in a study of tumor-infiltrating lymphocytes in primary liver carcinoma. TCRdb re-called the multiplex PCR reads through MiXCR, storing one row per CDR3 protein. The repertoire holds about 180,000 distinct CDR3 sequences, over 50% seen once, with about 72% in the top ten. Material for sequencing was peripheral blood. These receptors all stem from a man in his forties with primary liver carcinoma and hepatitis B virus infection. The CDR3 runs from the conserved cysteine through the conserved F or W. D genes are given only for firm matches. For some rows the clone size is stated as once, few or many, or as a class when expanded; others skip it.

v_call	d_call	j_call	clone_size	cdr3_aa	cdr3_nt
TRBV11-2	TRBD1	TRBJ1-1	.	CAGSPDRMAETFF	TGTGCCGGCAGCCCGGACAGGATGGCTGAAACTTTCTTT
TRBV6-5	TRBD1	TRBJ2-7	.	CASSYNQGAPEQYF	TGTGCCAGCAGTTACAATCAGGGGGCGCCCGAGCAGTACTTC
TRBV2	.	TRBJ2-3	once	CATKPSGQGPDTQYF	TGTGCCACCAAACCGAGCGGCCAGGGACCAGATACGCAGTATTTT
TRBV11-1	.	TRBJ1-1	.	CASSFWTAGTEASF	TGTGCCAGCAGCTTCTGGACGGCGGGCACTGAAGCTTCCTTT
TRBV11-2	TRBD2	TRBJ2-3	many	CASSPPYSQREGDTQYF	TGTGCCAGCAGCCCACCTTACTCACAGCGGGAGGGAGATACGCAGTATTTT
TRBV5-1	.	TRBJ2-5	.	CASSLEDGETQYF	TGCGCCAGCAGCTTGGAGGACGGAGAGACCCAGTACTTC
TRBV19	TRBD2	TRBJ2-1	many	CASSQLAASYNEQFF	TGTGCCAGTAGCCAACTAGCGGCCTCCTACAATGAGCAGTTCTTC
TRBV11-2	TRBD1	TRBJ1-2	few	CACSQGEIYGYTF	TGTGCCTGCAGTCAGGGGGAGATCTATGGCTACACCTTC
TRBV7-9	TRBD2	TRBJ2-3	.	CASSLMSGNPDTQYF	TGTGCCAGCAGCTTAATGAGCGGGAACCCAGATACGCAGTATTTT
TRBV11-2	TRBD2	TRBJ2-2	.	CASSRGPAGNTGEPFF	TGTGCCAGCAGCAGGGGACCAGCGGGGAACACCGGGGAGCCGTTTTTT
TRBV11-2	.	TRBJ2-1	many	CASIRSGSYNEQFF	TGTGCCAGCATCCGAAGCGGGTCATACAATGAGCAGTTCTTC
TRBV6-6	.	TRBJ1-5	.	CASSPGDQPQHF	TGTGCCAGCAGTCCAGGGGATCAGCCCCAGCATTTT
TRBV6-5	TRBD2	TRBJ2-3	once	CATRDSGSTDTQYF	TGTGCCACCCGAGATAGCGGGAGCACAGATACGCAGTATTTT
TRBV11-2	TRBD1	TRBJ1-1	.	CVSKGGQGNTEAFF	TGTGTCAGCAAAGGAGGACAGGGGAACACTGAAGCTTTCTTT
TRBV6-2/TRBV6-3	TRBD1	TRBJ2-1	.	CASSQGTVRGQFF	TGTGCCAGCAGCCAAGGGACAGTCCGGGGGCAGTTCTTC
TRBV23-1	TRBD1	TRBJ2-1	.	CASFRDRGRNEQFF	TGCGCCAGCTTCCGGGACAGGGGGCGTAATGAGCAGTTCTTC
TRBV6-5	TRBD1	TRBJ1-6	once	CASSLDRENSPLHF	TGTGCCAGCAGCCTTGACAGGGAAAATTCACCCCTCCACTTT
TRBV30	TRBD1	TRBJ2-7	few	CAWSEGQIDEQYF	TGTGCCTGGAGTGAGGGACAGATAGACGAGCAGTACTTC
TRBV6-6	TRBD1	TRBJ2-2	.	CASSSGQGAPDTVELFF	TGTGCCAGCAGCTCAGGACAGGGCGCTCCTGACACCGTGGAGCTGTTTTTT
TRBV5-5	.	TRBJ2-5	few	CASSLNPDRETQYF	TGTGCCAGCAGCTTGAACCCCGACCGGGAGACCCAGTACTTC
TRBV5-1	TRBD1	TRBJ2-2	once	CASDRGNTGELFF	TGCGCCAGCGACAGGGGGAACACCGGGGAGCTGTTTTTT
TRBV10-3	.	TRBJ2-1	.	CAIGPSGYNEQFF	TGTGCCATTGGCCCTTCGGGGTACAATGAGCAGTTCTTC
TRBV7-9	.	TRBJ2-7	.	CASSSTRDIYKQYF	TGTGCCAGCAGCTCTACCCGGGACATATACAAGCAGTACTTC
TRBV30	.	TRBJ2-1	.	CAWIGYDEQSF	TGTGCCTGGATAGGATATGATGAGCAGTCCTTC
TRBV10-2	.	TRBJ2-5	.	CASSESTRTGETQYF	TGCGCCAGCAGTGAGTCGACCAGGACCGGGGAGACCCAGTACTTC